What follows are 10 T cell receptor beta chains derived from one specimen sequenced in a study of T cells in Graves' hyperthyroidism and ophthalmopathy. TCR beta CDR3 regions were amplified from RNA transcripts. Researchers ran a first-round RT-PCR on the TCR CDR3 using the HTBI primer set. One entry per CDR3 protein results from TCRdb running MiXCR on the multiplex PCR reads. Of approximately 740,000 distinct CDR3 sequences listed, 11% to 15% were seen once; the top ten hold around 9.6%. The sequencing input was blood. Every receptor here comes from a woman aged 18-30 years with Graves' hyperthyroidism.

This clonotype was detected a few times. This may be a read error, as it is one base from a much larger clone. The gene calls are TRBV3-1 and TRBJ2-1; D is ambiguous. V was cut by 1 base and J by 6 bases, with 7 bases left in between. Germline CDR1 LGHDT, CDR2 YNNKEL (reference sequence). CDR3 size: 13 residues. CDR3 sequence (DNA): TGTGCCAGCAGCCAAGCCCCCTGCAATGAGCAGTTCTTC. Its protein product is CASSQAPCNEQFF.

At least ten counts were recorded for this clonotype. This rearrangement joins TRBV3-1 to TRBJ2-1; 10 bases line up with TRBD2. V shed 2 bases, J shed 7 bases, and the junction held 2 bases outside the gene matches. The CDR3 loop spans 14 amino acids. The germline V gene encodes CDR1 LGHDT and CDR2 YNNKEL (reference sequence). CDR3 nucleotide sequence: TGTGCCAGCAGCCAAACAGCGGGAGGGAATGAGCAGTTCTTC. Translating gives CASSQTAGGNEQFF.

This clonotype turned up a few times. The chain employs TRBV19 and TRBJ1-6, with 10 bases identical to TRBD1. This CDR3 has 20 residues. V shed 3 bases, J shed 0 bases, and the junction held 11 bases outside the gene matches. Germline values: CDR1 LNHDA, CDR2 SQIVND (reference sequence). For the CDR3, the DNA is TGTGCCAGTAGTATGATACGGGACAGGGGCAGGAGCTCCTATAATTCACCCCTCCACTTT. This sequence encodes CASSMIRDRGRSSYNSPLHF.

The sample holds many counts of this clonotype. The gene calls are TRBV13 and TRBJ2-4, with D maybe TRBD2 (6 bases). V was trimmed by 7 bases and J by 1 base, leaving 11 bases between them. CDR1 is PRHDT, CDR2 FYEKMQ, per germline (reference sequence). The CDR3 extends over 14 amino acids. CDR3 nucleotides: TGTGCCAGCACTGGGGAGGAGGCCAAAAACATTCAGTACTTC. It is translated as CASTGEEAKNIQYF.

This clonotype appeared many times. The rearrangement uses TRBV6-2 or TRBV6-3 and TRBJ2-1; 7 bases line up with TRBD1. Per the germline V gene, CDR1 is MNHEY and CDR2 is SVGEGT. The CDR3 consists of 15 residues. V dropped 5 bases and J dropped 2; count of bases not matched to a gene: 6. CDR3 sequence reads: CASSEQGSTYNEQFF. The DNA of the CDR3 is TGTGCCAGCAGTGAACAGGGGTCCACCTACAATGAGCAGTTCTTC.

Ten or more counts support this clonotype. The chain combines TRBV9 with TRBJ2-1; 8 nucleotides align to TRBD2. Germline-derived CDR1 and CDR2 are SGDLS and YYNGEE. There are 17 residues in the CDR3. V was pared by 3 bases and J by 2 bases, with 10 bases of the junction left unmatched. CDR3 nucleotides: TGTGCCAGCAGCGGAGACAGCGGGAGTGTCCCCTACAATGAGCAGTTCTTC. It translates to CASSGDSGSVPYNEQFF.

The genes are TRBV18 and TRBJ2-3; tentative D call: TRBD1 (6 bases). CDR1 and CDR2 from the germline V gene are KGHSH and LQKENI. The CDR3 sequence is 15 residues long. Trimming stripped 1 base from V and 6 bases from J, with 14 bases between. CDR3 coding DNA: TGTGCCAGCTCACCACGGGACACCCAGATTGATACGCAGTATTTT. Protein sequence: CASSPRDTQIDTQYF.

This clonotype was recorded many times. V gene TRBV20-1 combines with J gene TRBJ1-4; D is possibly TRBD1 (6 bases). CDR3 length: 13 residues. The V end lost 7 bases, the J end lost 6 bases, and 15 bases lay between the germline ends. Germline CDR1 reads DFQATT; CDR2 reads SNEGSKA (reference sequence). The chain's CDR3 is CSGSRGRDEKLFF. The DNA of the CDR3 is TGCAGTGGTAGCCGGGGGCGGGATGAAAAACTGTTTTTT.

The chain uses TRBV4-1 and TRBJ2-2; D perhaps matches TRBD2 (5 bases). V was clipped by 2 bases and J by 0 bases, with 16 bases between them. CDR3 length: 18 amino acids. Germline V CDR1 and CDR2: MGHRA, YSYEKL. DNA for the CDR3: TGCGCCAGCAGCCAATTCTTAGGTGACTACTCGAACACCGGGGAGCTGTTTTTT. Translating it yields CASSQFLGDYSNTGELFF.

This clonotype was seen repeatedly, ten times or more. The rearrangement uses TRBV20-1 and TRBJ2-7, with TRBD2 matching over 10 bases. The junction had 7 bases not matched to a gene; V was cut back by 3 bases and J by 2 bases. Germline loops: CDR1 DFQATT, CDR2 SNEGSKA (reference sequence). The CDR3 has 15 amino acids. The CDR3 loop is CSASDLAGDTYEQYF. As DNA, the CDR3 is TGCAGTGCTAGTGATCTAGCGGGAGACACCTACGAGCAGTACTTC.